Each of the 24 T cell receptor beta chains below was sequenced from the same sample in a study of cytomegalovirus exposure and HLA in healthy donors. The PCR was carried out with 60 Vbeta primers and 13 Jbeta primers. The data were produced by immunoSEQ multiplex PCR, yet TCRdb's version contains in-frame clones alone and is incomplete. The sample records about 120,000 clones, over 60% being singletons. Sequences were obtained from PBMCs. These receptors were collected from a woman under 40 in good health and CMV-seropositive.

The rearrangement joins TRBV10-3 to TRBJ2-2; maybe TRBD2 (6 bases). CDR3 length equals 15 residues. From germline, CDR1 is ENHRY and CDR2 SYGVKD. Trimming shortened V by 8 bases and J by 2 bases, and 15 bases separated the two germline ends. CDR3 region: CAIFGGVTNTGELFF. CDR3 DNA sequence: TGTGCCATCTTCGGCGGGGTCACCAACACCGGGGAGCTGTTTTTT.

The chain carries TRBV7-9 and TRBJ2-1; D gene uncertain. The CDR3 loop spans 14 amino acids. Trimming left V 1 base short and J 3 bases short, with 7 bases between. Germline lookup yields CDR1 SEHNR and CDR2 FQNEAQ (reference sequence). The CDR3, as DNA: TGTGCCAGCAGCTTAGAATCGGGCTACAATGAGCAGTTCTTC. Protein product: CASSLESGYNEQFF.

For this clone: Germline is not matched at one junction end, which may reflect a read error. The chain links TRBV7-9 to TRBJ1-4; D is undetermined. Germline lookup yields CDR1 SEHNR and CDR2 FQNEAQ (reference sequence). CDR3 length: 14 residues. CDR3 nucleotides: TGTTCCAGCACTACTGCGGGGTTTAATGAAAAACTGTTTTTT. Residues: CSSTTAGFNEKLFF.

This rearrangement joins TRBV5-6 to TRBJ2-5; 7 bases map to TRBD2. V shed 4 bases, J shed 2 bases, and the junction held 8 bases outside the gene matches. Germline V gives CDR1 SGHDT, CDR2 YYEEEE. The CDR3 loop spans 15 amino acids. The CDR3, as DNA: TGTGCCAGCAGCGAAAAGAGCGGGGATCAAGAGACCCAGTACTTC. Translation gives CASSEKSGDQETQYF.

The chain couples TRBV27 to TRBJ1-1, with 7 bases matching TRBD1. The CDR3 is 14 residues long. V gave up 4 bases and J gave up 0 bases; unmatched junction bases: 2. In germline, CDR1 is MNHEY, CDR2 SMNVEV (reference sequence). The CDR3 DNA follows: TGTGCCAGCAGTTCACAGGGGTTGAACACTGAAGCTTTCTTT. Residues: CASSSQGLNTEAFF.

The chain links TRBV18 to TRBJ2-7, with D perhaps matching TRBD2 (5 bases). From germline, CDR1 is KGHSH and CDR2 LQKENI. V lost 4 bases to trimming and J lost 6 bases, with 13 bases between them. This CDR3 spans 13 amino acids. This CDR3 reads CASSQDQRVEQYF. The CDR3 DNA follows: TGTGCCAGCTCACAGGACCAGAGGGTCGAGCAGTACTTC.

V gene TRBV28 combines with J gene TRBJ1-2; D is ambiguous. The germline V gene encodes CDR1 MDHEN and CDR2 SYDVKM. The CDR3 has 14 residues. With 8 bases removed from V and 7 bases from J, the gap between germline ends came to 20 bases. In DNA form, the CDR3 reads TGTGCCAGCCGAGAGGGTCGGCCCGACGGTGGCTACACCTTC. This encodes CASREGRPDGGYTF.

This chain joins TRBV6-5 and TRBJ2-7, with D perhaps TRBD1 (6 bases). Germline values: CDR1 MNHEY, CDR2 SVGAGI. The CDR3 is 14 residues long. V was clipped by 6 bases and J by 1 base, with 13 bases between them. The DNA for the CDR3 is TGTGCCAGCAGCCCCGGGCAGGGGTCCTACGAGCAGTACTTC. Translating it yields CASSPGQGSYEQYF.

This clone was observed a handful of times. The chain combines TRBV5-1 with TRBJ2-5, with D possibly TRBD2 on 5 matching bases. V gave up 1 base and J gave up 5 bases, with 9 bases separating them. The length of the CDR3 is 13 residues. CDR1 and CDR2 from the germline V gene are SGHRS and YFSETQ. This CDR3 is CASSLWLAETQYF. CDR3 nucleotides: TGCGCCAGCAGCTTGTGGCTAGCCGAGACCCAGTACTTC.

About this clone: Distinct nucleotide sequences in the sample also encode this CDR3. The chain uses TRBV28 and TRBJ2-5, with TRBD2 identical over 9 bases. The length of the CDR3 is 14 residues. The J segment lost 5 bases and the V segment lost 8 bases, leaving 9 bases of the junction unmatched. Germline CDR1 MDHEN, CDR2 SYDVKM. The CDR3 region has the DNA TGTGCCAGCTCACTTGCGGGAGGGGTGGAGACCCAGTACTTC. Protein product: CASSLAGGVETQYF. Full variable domain (remainder filled in from reference TRBV28 and TRBJ2-5): DVKVTQSSRYLVKRTGEKVFLECVQDMDHENMFWYRQDPGLGLRLIYFSYDVKMKEKGDIPEGYSVSREKKERFSLILESASTNQTSMYLCASSLAGGVETQYFGPGTRLLVL.

The chain's CDR3 is CASRGGLSIGETQYF. The CDR3, as DNA: TGTGCCAGCAGGGGGGGACTGTCGATTGGGGAGACCCAGTACTTC. The V and J genes are TRBV6-5 and TRBJ2-5; tentative D call: TRBD2 (6 bases). CDR1 and CDR2 (germline): MNHEY, SVGAGI. The CDR3 is 15 residues long. V was pared by 6 bases and J by 5 bases, with 19 bases between.

J is TRBJ2-7 and V is TRBV10-1; D not certain. The CDR3 contains 14 residues. Trimming removed 3 bases at V and 4 bases at J, with 13 bases between. Germline CDR1 reads WNHNN; CDR2 reads SYGVQD (reference sequence). The chain's CDR3 is CASSDPRRGYEQYF. In nucleotides, the CDR3 is TGCGCCAGCAGTGATCCCCGTCGCGGTTACGAGCAGTACTTC.

The V and J genes are TRBV11-2 and TRBJ2-3, with TRBD2 identical over 10 bases. Germline values: CDR1 SGHAT, CDR2 FQNNGV. With 5 bases clipped from V and 0 bases from J, the junction kept 2 bases outside the gene matches. This CDR3 is built from 15 residues. DNA for the CDR3: TGTGCCAGCAGCAAGGGACTAGCGAGCACAGATACGCAGTATTTT. Its protein product is CASSKGLASTDTQYF.

The V call is TRBV4-3, the J call TRBJ1-2; tentatively, D is TRBD1 (5 bases). Between the trimmed V and J ends, which lost 3 bases and 4 bases, there was a span of 9 bases. This CDR3 comprises 13 residues. Germline CDR1 LGHNA, CDR2 YSLEER. CDR3 protein: CASSHRDFYGYTF. The CDR3 coding sequence is TGCGCCAGCAGCCACAGGGACTTCTATGGCTACACCTTC.

This chain joins TRBV7-6 and TRBJ1-3; D perhaps matches TRBD1 (6 bases). The CDR3 has 14 amino acids. The V and J ends lost 6 bases and 3 bases respectively, with 12 bases between them. Germline V CDR1 and CDR2: SGHVS, FNYEAQ. This chain's CDR3 is CASSPDRIGNTIYF. The CDR3 DNA sequence: TGTGCCAGCAGTCCAGACAGGATTGGAAACACCATATATTTT.

This sequence joins TRBV12-5 and TRBJ1-1; 7 bases agree with TRBD1. The germline V gene has CDR1 LGHNT and CDR2 FRNRAP. This CDR3 contains 15 residues. The V gene end was trimmed by 6 bases and the J gene end by 0 bases; junction bases not matched to a gene: 7. The DNA of the CDR3 is TGTGCTAGTGGGAACCCCACAGGGGTGAACACTGAAGCTTTCTTT. It encodes CASGNPTGVNTEAFF. The entire variable domain, with the rest obtained from reference TRBV12-5 and TRBJ1-1, is as follows: DARVTQTPRHKVTEMGQEVTMRCQPILGHNTVFWYRQTMMQGLELLAYFRNRAPLDDSGMPKDRFSAEMPDATLATLKIQPSEPRDSAVYFCASGNPTGVNTEAFFGQGTRLTVV.

The chain has TRBV6-6 and TRBJ2-3; D is undetermined. Germline assignment: CDR1 MNHNY and CDR2 SVGAGI (reference sequence). The CDR3 length is 13 residues. V lost 4 bases, J lost 5 bases, and 10 bases lay in between. The CDR3 sequence: CASSSPRRDTQYF. DNA for the CDR3: TGTGCCAGCAGTTCCCCCCGCAGAGATACGCAGTATTTT.

The V and J genes are TRBV6-5 and TRBJ2-1; D possibly corresponds to TRBD2 (6 bases). The CDR3 consists of 14 residues. The germline CDR1 and CDR2 sequences are MNHEY and SVGAGI. V lost 0 bases, J lost 8 bases, and 11 bases lay in between. Here the CDR3 reads CASSYSRDTDEQFF. For the CDR3, the DNA is TGTGCCAGCAGTTACTCGCGGGATACCGATGAGCAGTTCTTC.

This clone was seen once. V and J are TRBV7-9 and TRBJ2-3; 8 bases align to TRBD1. Trimming took 4 bases from V and 6 from J; bases not matched to a gene: 6. The germline gives CDR1 SEHNR, CDR2 FQNEAQ (reference sequence). CDR3 length equals 14 residues. The CDR3: CASSSQGAGDTQYF. The CDR3 DNA follows: TGTGCCAGCAGCTCTCAGGGGGCCGGGGATACGCAGTATTTT. The full variable domain, with the rest looked up from reference TRBV7-9 and TRBJ2-3, is DTGVSQNPRHKITKRGQNVTFRCDPISEHNRLYWYRQTLGQGPEFLTYFQNEAQLEKSRLLSDRFSAERPKGSFSTLEIQRTEQGDSAMYLCASSSQGAGDTQYFGPGTRLTVL.

The chain recombines TRBV6-1 with TRBJ2-7, with 7 bases matching TRBD2. Losses at the gene ends were 1 base for V and 0 bases for J; bases not matched to a gene: 9. Germline V gives CDR1 MNHNS, CDR2 SASEGT. The CDR3 has 17 residues. CDR3 in amino acids: CASSEGFWRGSSYEQYF. The CDR3 DNA sequence: TGTGCCAGCAGTGAAGGGTTCTGGCGGGGGAGCTCCTACGAGCAGTACTTC.

This chain links TRBV5-4 with TRBJ2-5, with D tentatively TRBD2 (5 bases). V shed 0 bases and J shed 4 bases, with 10 bases lying between them. The CDR3 contains 14 residues. CDR1 and CDR2 from the germline V gene are SGHNT and YYREEE (reference sequence). The CDR3 nucleotides are TGTGCCAGCAGCTTGGAGATCCGGGGAGAGACCCAGTACTTC. This sequence encodes CASSLEIRGETQYF.

The chain links TRBV6-1 to TRBJ2-4; maybe TRBD1 (5 bases). V dropped 6 bases and J dropped 0 bases, with 12 bases sitting between them. The germline V gene has CDR1 MNHNS and CDR2 SASEGT. The CDR3 covers 15 residues. CDR3 region: CASRGAVGAKNIQYF. The CDR3 nucleotides read TGTGCCAGCAGAGGGGCTGTGGGAGCCAAAAACATTCAGTACTTC.

The chain combines TRBV7-9 with TRBJ2-1; D is perhaps TRBD1 (5 bases). The CDR3 covers 13 residues. In germline, CDR1 is SEHNR, CDR2 FQNEAQ (reference sequence). Between the trimmed V and J ends, which lost 5 bases and 7 bases, there was a span of 12 bases. In DNA, the CDR3 is TGTGCCAGCAGCCCGCCCCCAGGGAATGAGCAGTTCTTC. Translated: CASSPPPGNEQFF. The full variable domain, rest sourced from reference TRBV7-9 and TRBJ2-1, is DTGVSQNPRHKITKRGQNVTFRCDPISEHNRLYWYRQTLGQGPEFLTYFQNEAQLEKSRLLSDRFSAERPKGSFSTLEIQRTEQGDSAMYLCASSPPPGNEQFFGPGTRLTVL.

This sequence joins TRBV5-1 and TRBJ2-1; 9 bases are shared with TRBD2. V was pared by 5 bases and J by 9 bases, with 12 bases of the junction left unmatched. The CDR3 contains 15 residues. Germline CDR1 SGHRS, CDR2 YFSETQ. The chain's CDR3 is CASRHWASGVGEQFF. The CDR3 DNA reads TGCGCCAGCAGGCACTGGGCTAGCGGGGTTGGTGAGCAGTTCTTC.